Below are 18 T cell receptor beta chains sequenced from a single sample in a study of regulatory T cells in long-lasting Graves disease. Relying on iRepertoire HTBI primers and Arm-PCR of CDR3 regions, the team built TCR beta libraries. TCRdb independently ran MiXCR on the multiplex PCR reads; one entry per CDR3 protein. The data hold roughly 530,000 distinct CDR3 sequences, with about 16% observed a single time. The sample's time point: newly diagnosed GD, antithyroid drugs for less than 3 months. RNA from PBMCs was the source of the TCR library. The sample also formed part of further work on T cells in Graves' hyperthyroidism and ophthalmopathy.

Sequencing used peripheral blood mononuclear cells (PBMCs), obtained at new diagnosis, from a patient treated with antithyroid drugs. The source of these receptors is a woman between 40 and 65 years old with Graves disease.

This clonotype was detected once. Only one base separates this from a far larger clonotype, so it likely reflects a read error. The CDR3 reads CASSYIPGGTYGQYF. The CDR3 DNA sequence: TGTGCCAGCAGTTATATCCCAGGGGGCACCTACGGGCAGTACTTC. The chain combines TRBV27 with TRBJ2-5; TRBD1 matches at 8 bases. The CDR3 has 15 residues. J gave up 11 bases and V 4 bases, and 15 bases lay outside the gene matches. CDR1 is MNHEY and CDR2 is SMNVEV in the germline V gene (reference sequence).

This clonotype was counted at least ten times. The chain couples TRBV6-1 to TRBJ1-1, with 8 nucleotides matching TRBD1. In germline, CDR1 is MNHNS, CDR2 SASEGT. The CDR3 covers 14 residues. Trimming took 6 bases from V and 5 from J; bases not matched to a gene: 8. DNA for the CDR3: TGTGCCAGCAGCCAACGGACAGGGCGGACTGAAGCTTTCTTT. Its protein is CASSQRTGRTEAFF.

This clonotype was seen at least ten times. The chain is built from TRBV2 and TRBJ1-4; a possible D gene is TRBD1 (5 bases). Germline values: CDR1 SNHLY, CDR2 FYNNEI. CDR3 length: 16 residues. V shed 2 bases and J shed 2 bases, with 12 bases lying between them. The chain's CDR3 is CASSEILGATNEKLFF. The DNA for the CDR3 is TGTGCCAGCAGTGAAATTCTAGGGGCCACTAATGAAAAACTGTTTTTT.

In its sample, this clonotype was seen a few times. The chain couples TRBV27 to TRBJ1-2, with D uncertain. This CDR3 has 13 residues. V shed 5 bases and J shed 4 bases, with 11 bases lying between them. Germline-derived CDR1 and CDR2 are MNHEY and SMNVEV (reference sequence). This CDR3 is CASSPDGRYGYTF. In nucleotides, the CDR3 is TGTGCCAGCAGTCCGGACGGCCGCTATGGCTACACCTTC.

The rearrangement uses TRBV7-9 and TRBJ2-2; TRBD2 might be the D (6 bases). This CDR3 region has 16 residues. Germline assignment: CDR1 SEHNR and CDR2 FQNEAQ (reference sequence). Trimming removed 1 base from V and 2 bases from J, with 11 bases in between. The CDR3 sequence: CASSLVWGVNTGELFF. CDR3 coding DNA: TGTGCCAGCAGCTTAGTATGGGGGGTCAACACCGGGGAGCTGTTTTTT.

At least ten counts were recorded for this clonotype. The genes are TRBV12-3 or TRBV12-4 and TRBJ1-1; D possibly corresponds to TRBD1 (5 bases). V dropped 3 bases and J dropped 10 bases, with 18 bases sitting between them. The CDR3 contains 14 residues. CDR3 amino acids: CASSFEGRSSRAFF. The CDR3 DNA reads TGTGCCAGCAGTTTCGAGGGGCGATCTTCGCGAGCTTTCTTT.

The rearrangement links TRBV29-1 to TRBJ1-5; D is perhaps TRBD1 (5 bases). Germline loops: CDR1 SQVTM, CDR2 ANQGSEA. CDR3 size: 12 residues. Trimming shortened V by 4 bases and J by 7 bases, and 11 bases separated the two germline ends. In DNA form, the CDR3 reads TGCAGCGTTGGACAGAAAGGGCAGCCCCAGCATTTT. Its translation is CSVGQKGQPQHF.

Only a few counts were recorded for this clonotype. The CDR3 reads CSALRGGAWNTQYF. As DNA, the CDR3 is TGCAGTGCCCTTAGGGGGGGGGCCTGGAATACGCAGTATTTT. The genes are TRBV20-1 and TRBJ2-3; maybe TRBD2 (7 bases). There are 14 residues in the CDR3. V was cut by 6 bases and J by 7 bases, with 20 bases left in between. CDR1 and CDR2 from the germline V gene are DFQATT and SNEGSKA (reference sequence).

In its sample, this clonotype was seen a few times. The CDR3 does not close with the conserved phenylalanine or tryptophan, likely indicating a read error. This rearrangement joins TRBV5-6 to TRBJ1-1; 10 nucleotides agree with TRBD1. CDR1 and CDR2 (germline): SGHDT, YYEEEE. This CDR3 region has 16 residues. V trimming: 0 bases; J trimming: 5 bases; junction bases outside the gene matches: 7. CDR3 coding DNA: TGTGCCAGCAGCTTGGCCGCGACAGGGGGCATGACTGAAGCTTTCCTT. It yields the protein CASSLAATGGMTEAFL.

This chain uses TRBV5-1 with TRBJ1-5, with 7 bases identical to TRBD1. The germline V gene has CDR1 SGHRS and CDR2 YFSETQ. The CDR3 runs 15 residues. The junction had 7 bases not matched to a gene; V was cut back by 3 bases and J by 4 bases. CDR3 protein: CASSSGTATNQPQHF. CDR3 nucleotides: TGCGCCAGCAGCTCTGGGACAGCAACTAATCAGCCCCAGCATTTT.

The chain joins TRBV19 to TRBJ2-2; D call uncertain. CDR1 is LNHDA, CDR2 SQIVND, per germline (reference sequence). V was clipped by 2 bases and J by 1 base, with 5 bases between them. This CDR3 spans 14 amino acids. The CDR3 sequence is CASSIIGNTGELFF. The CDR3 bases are TGTGCCAGTAGTATAATCGGGAACACCGGGGAGCTGTTTTTT.

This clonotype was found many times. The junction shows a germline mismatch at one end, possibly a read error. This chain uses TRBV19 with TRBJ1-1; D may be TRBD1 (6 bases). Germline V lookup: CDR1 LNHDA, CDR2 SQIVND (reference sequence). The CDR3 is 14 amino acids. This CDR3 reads CASSIGQLNTEAFF. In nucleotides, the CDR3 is TGCGCCAGCAGCATCGGACAGCTGAACACTGAAGCTTTCTTT.

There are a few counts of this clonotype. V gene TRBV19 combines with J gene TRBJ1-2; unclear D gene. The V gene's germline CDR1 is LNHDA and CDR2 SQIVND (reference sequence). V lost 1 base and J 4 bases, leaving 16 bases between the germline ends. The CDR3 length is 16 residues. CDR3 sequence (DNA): TGTGCCAGTAGTATAGGACCCTTCCCGGAGGGCTATGGCTACACCTTC. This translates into CASSIGPFPEGYGYTF.

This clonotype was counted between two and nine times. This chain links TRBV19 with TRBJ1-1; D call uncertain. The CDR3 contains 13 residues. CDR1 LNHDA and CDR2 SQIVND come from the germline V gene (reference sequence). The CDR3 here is CVQAPYQNTEAFF. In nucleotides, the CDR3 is TGTGTTCAGGCCCCATACCAGAACACTGAAGCTTTCTTT.

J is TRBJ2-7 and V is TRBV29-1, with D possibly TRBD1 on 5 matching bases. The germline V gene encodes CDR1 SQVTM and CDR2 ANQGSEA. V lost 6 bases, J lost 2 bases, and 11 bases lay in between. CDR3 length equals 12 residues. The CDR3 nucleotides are TGCAGCGTCCAACAGGTTCCCTACGAGCAGTACTTC. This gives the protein CSVQQVPYEQYF.

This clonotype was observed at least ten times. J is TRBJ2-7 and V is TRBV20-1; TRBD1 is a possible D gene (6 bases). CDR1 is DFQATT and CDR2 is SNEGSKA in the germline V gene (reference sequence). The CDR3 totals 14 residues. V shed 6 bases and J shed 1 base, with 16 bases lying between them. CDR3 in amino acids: CSAHNGQGSYEQYF. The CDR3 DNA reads TGCAGTGCACACAACGGGCAGGGGTCCTACGAGCAGTACTTC.

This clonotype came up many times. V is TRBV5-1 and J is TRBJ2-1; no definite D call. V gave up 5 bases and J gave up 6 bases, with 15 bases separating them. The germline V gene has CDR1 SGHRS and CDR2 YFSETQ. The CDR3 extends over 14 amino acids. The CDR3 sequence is CASSGDAEANEQFF. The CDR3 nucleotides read TGCGCCAGCAGTGGCGATGCCGAAGCCAATGAGCAGTTCTTC.

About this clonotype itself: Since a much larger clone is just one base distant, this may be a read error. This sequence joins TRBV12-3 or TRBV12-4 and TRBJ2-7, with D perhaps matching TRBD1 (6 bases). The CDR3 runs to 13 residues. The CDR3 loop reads CASSSDRSWGQHF. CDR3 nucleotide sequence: TGTGCCAGCAGTTCTGACAGGTCCTGGGGGCAGCACTTC.